This note documents a single T cell receptor (beta chain) sequence. As yet, its antigen is unknown. The sample belongs to a study of cytomegalovirus exposure and HLA in healthy donors. Broader study findings: An analysis was carried out at a later point. It showed that HLA-associated TCR beta chains were more clonally expanded than equally common non-associated chains. TCR beta V segments were, for the most part, productive about 87% or about 30% of the time in an earlier analysis.

Likely unrecorded immune exposures existed in these nominally healthy donors. CDR1 MRHNA and CDR2 SNTAGT come from the germline V gene. The V and J ends lost 5 bases and 8 bases respectively, with 15 bases between them. CDR3 length: 14 amino acids. A multiplex PCR was run with 60 Vbeta primers and 13 Jbeta primers. Sequenced by immunoSEQ multiplex PCR; TCRdb stores in-frame clones only, minus some. The sample has 220,000 or so clones, about 74% seen once. This TCR was recovered from a young woman in good health and CMV-seronegative. The specimen sequenced was PBMCs. This sequence joins TRBV6-4 and TRBJ1-4; D perhaps matches TRBD1 (6 bases). DNA for the CDR3: TGTGCCAGCAGTACCACTCCGGACAGCGAAAAACTGTTTTTT. It specifies CASSTTPDSEKLFF.